This T cell receptor beta chain is from a study of immune evolution from preneoplasia to lung adenocarcinoma. Findings of the study overall: Top clone share appeared to fall from AAH through AIS, MIA, adenocarcinoma. Normal lung had highest clonality; later lesions appeared denser, more diverse. T cell clonality was higher in KRAS-mutant than EGFR-mutant or wild-type nodules.

Sequencing was performed with immunoSEQ multiplex PCR; in TCRdb, only in-frame clones are kept and a portion is missing. The data show tens of thousands of clones, around 79% seen once. Looked up from germline, CDR1 is SGDLS and CDR2 is YYNGEE. This CDR3 region has 15 residues. Trimming removed 0 bases from V and 8 bases from J; junction bases left unmatched: 5. This clone appeared a single time. As yet, its antigen is unknown. The receptor was derived from a person in their sixties or seventies with lung adenocarcinoma. The chain couples TRBV9 to TRBJ2-1; 10 bases fit TRBD2. Material: FFPE invasive lung adenocarcinoma tissue. CDR3 sequence reads: CASSVGSGRAHEQFF. In DNA, the CDR3 is TGTGCCAGCAGCGTAGGCAGCGGGAGGGCCCATGAGCAGTTCTTC.